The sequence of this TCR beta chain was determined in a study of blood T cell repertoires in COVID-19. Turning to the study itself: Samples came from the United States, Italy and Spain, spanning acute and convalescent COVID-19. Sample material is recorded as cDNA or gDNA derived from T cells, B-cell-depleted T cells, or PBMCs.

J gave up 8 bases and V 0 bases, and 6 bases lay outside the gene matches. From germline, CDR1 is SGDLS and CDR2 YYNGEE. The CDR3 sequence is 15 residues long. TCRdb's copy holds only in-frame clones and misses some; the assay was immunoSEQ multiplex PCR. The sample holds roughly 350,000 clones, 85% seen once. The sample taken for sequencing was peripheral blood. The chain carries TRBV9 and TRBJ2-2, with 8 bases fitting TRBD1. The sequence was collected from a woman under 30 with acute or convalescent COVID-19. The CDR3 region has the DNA TGTGCCAGCAGCGTAGGCTCAGGGGGCAGGGGGGAGCTGTTTTTT. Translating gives CASSVGSGGRGELFF.